The clone carrying this T cell receptor beta chain was counted many times. Its antigen remains unknown. Additional DNA sequences in this sample encode the identical CDR3. The CDR3 is 13 residues long. The V end was cut by 2 bases, the J end by 4 bases, with 8 bases between. The germline V gene has CDR1 MGHRA and CDR2 YSYEKL. These data originate in a study of beta chain features in type 1 diabetes. Findings and caveats of the study: The study found moderately but significantly shorter TCRB CDR3s in all four CD4+ subsets of Type 1 diabetes patients.

One heparinised draw, averaging about 110 mL, was taken per donor. Sorting that relied on CD45RO/CCR7/CD25/CD127/CD95/CD27 yielded CD4+ naive, central memory, regulatory and stem cell-like memory cells. Expressed TCRB transcripts were sequenced, since all the RNA that had been isolated was reverse transcribed. Sequencing used immunoSEQ multiplex PCR; TCRdb keeps in-frame clones, though not all of them. In the table there are about 160,000 clones, approximately 9% of which are singletons. This chain links TRBV4-1 with TRBJ1-1; maybe TRBD1 (5 bases). The sequence came from a woman aged 18 to 35 in good health. The specimen sequenced was central memory CD4+ T cells from blood. This chain's CDR3 is CASSQLQGTEAFF. Written as DNA, the CDR3 is TGCGCCAGCAGCCAACTCCAGGGCACTGAAGCTTTCTTT.